The T cell receptor (beta chain) described here comes from a study of Ad26.COV2.S vaccination and SARS-CoV-2 variants. Study observations and caveats: Recipients given vaccine exceeded placebo recipients in spike-specific TCR breadth. Substantial response breadth was reportedly seen for spike-specific CD8+ and CD4+ T cells after vaccination. The analyses of TCR breadth and depth may have understated the size of total T cell responses. Similar non-spike TCR breadth was seen in vaccine and placebo recipients.

In regard to this clone: The antigen is unknown.

CDR1 is SNHLY, CDR2 FYNNEI, per germline. Deletions cut 6 bases from V and 7 bases from J, with 12 bases between. The length of the CDR3 is 12 residues. Sequenced by immunoSEQ multiplex PCR; TCRdb stores in-frame clones only, minus some. The sample carries 300,000 to 450,000 clones, 90% to 95% recorded once. Specimen: peripheral blood, collected after recovery from COVID-19. The V call is TRBV2, the J call TRBJ1-2, with D possibly being TRBD1 (5 bases). This TCR was recovered from a human donor who had recovered from COVID-19. This CDR3 is CASRQDSLGYTF. As DNA, the CDR3 is TGTGCCAGCAGGCAAGACAGCCTTGGCTACACCTTC.